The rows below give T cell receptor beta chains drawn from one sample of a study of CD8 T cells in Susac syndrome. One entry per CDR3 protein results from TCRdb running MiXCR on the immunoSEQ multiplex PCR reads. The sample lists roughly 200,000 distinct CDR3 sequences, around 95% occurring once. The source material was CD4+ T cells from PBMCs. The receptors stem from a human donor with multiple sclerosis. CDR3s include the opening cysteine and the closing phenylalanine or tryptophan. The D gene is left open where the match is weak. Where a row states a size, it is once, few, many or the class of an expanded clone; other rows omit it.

CDR3nt: TGTGCCAGCTCGCAGGGGCGCACCGGGGAGCTGTTTTTT
CDR3aa: CASSQGRTGELFF
d_gene: -
j_gene: TRBJ2-2
v_gene: TRBV3-1
abundance: few

CDR3nt: TGCAGCGTTGAGCGTGGACAGGGGGCAAGAGCTTTCTTT
CDR3aa: CSVERGQGARAFF
d_gene: TRBD1
j_gene: TRBJ1-1
v_gene: TRBV29-1
abundance: -

CDR3nt: TGTGCCAACCCCACCCCCGGAAAACTGTTTTTT
CDR3aa: CANPTPGKLFF
d_gene: -
j_gene: TRBJ1-4
v_gene: TRBV3-1
abundance: -

CDR3nt: TGTGCCTGGAGCCGAAGCGGCACAGATACGCAGTATTTT
CDR3aa: CAWSRSGTDTQYF
d_gene: -
j_gene: TRBJ2-3
v_gene: TRBV30
abundance: -

CDR3nt: TGTGCCAGCAGCTTGATCCCGAACAATGAGCAGTTCTTC
CDR3aa: CASSLIPNNEQFF
d_gene: -
j_gene: TRBJ2-1
v_gene: TRBV5-4
abundance: -

CDR3nt: TGTGCCAGCAGCCAAGTCGGAGGGGCAGCATATGGCTACACCTTC
CDR3aa: CASSQVGGAAYGYTF
d_gene: -
j_gene: TRBJ1-2
v_gene: TRBV3-1
abundance: -

CDR3nt: TGCAGTGTTGTGAGGGGGAACAATGAGCAGTTCTTC
CDR3aa: CSVVRGNNEQFF
d_gene: -
j_gene: TRBJ2-1
v_gene: TRBV20-1
abundance: -

CDR3nt: TGTGCCAGCAGCTTCGATGGTAGGGGCTACACCTTC
CDR3aa: CASSFDGRGYTF
d_gene: -
j_gene: TRBJ1-2
v_gene: TRBV7-9
abundance: -

CDR3nt: TGCAGTGCTAGAGATTGGGCTAGGACTTACGAGCAGTACTTC
CDR3aa: CSARDWARTYEQYF
d_gene: -
j_gene: TRBJ2-7
v_gene: TRBV20-1
abundance: -

CDR3nt: TGTGCCAGCTCACCACCCATGGCCCCGGAGACCCAGTACTTC
CDR3aa: CASSPPMAPETQYF
d_gene: -
j_gene: TRBJ2-5
v_gene: TRBV18
abundance: -

CDR3nt: TGTGCCAGCAGCCAAGATGAGCAGGCGCTCCAAGAGACCCAGTACTTC
CDR3aa: CASSQDEQALQETQYF
d_gene: -
j_gene: TRBJ2-5
v_gene: TRBV14
abundance: -

CDR3nt: TGCGCCAGCAGCTACCCGGGACAGCCTATCGAAGCTTTCTTT
CDR3aa: CASSYPGQPIEAFF
d_gene: TRBD1
j_gene: TRBJ1-1
v_gene: TRBV4-1
abundance: -

CDR3nt: TGTGCCATCAGCCCGGGACAGGGAGTGTCACCCCTCCACTTT
CDR3aa: CAISPGQGVSPLHF
d_gene: TRBD1
j_gene: TRBJ1-6
v_gene: TRBV10-3
abundance: -

CDR3nt: TGCGCCAGCAGTCAATCAGTCGCCAGCAATCAGCCCCAGCATTTT
CDR3aa: CASSQSVASNQPQHF
d_gene: -
j_gene: TRBJ1-5
v_gene: TRBV23-1
abundance: -

CDR3nt: TGTGCCACCAGCACGCCCACAGGGAGGATGGCTTTCTTT
CDR3aa: CATSTPTGRMAFF
d_gene: -
j_gene: TRBJ1-1
v_gene: TRBV15
abundance: -

CDR3nt: TGTGCCAGCAGCCCGACAGGGAAGGAGACCCAGTACTTC
CDR3aa: CASSPTGKETQYF
d_gene: TRBD1
j_gene: TRBJ2-5
v_gene: TRBV6-2/TRBV6-3
abundance: -

CDR3nt: TGTGCCTGGAGTTTGACAGCCAATGAGCAGTTCTTC
CDR3aa: CAWSLTANEQFF
d_gene: -
j_gene: TRBJ2-1
v_gene: TRBV30
abundance: once

CDR3nt: TGTGCCAGCAGTTTAGGAGTGTATAGCAATCAGCCCCAGCATTTT
CDR3aa: CASSLGVYSNQPQHF
d_gene: -
j_gene: TRBJ1-5
v_gene: TRBV12-3/TRBV12-4
abundance: -

CDR3nt: TGTGCCAGCAGCCCCCGGGCCCGGGAGCCCCAGCATTTT
CDR3aa: CASSPRAREPQHF
d_gene: -
j_gene: TRBJ1-5
v_gene: TRBV12-3/TRBV12-4
abundance: -

CDR3nt: TGTGCCTGCAAAAAGGCCTTAGGTGGCTACACCTTC
CDR3aa: CACKKALGGYTF
d_gene: -
j_gene: TRBJ1-2
v_gene: TRBV12-3/TRBV12-4
abundance: -

CDR3nt: TGCAGTGCTGGGCCGGGGCAGGGGAGGTACGAGCAGTACTTC
CDR3aa: CSAGPGQGRYEQYF
d_gene: -
j_gene: TRBJ2-7
v_gene: TRBV20-1
abundance: -

CDR3nt: TGTGCCTGGAGTGTCGACAGTCGAGGTCAGCCCCAGCATTTT
CDR3aa: CAWSVDSRGQPQHF
d_gene: -
j_gene: TRBJ1-5
v_gene: TRBV30
abundance: -

CDR3nt: TGTGCCAGCAGGTTACCCCACTCGGGCCCAGATACGCAGTATTTT
CDR3aa: CASRLPHSGPDTQYF
d_gene: -
j_gene: TRBJ2-3
v_gene: TRBV6-6
abundance: -

CDR3nt: TGCGCCAGCAGCCTAAGCCTAGCGGGGGGGCTTAGGAATGAGCAGTTCTTC
CDR3aa: CASSLSLAGGLRNEQFF
d_gene: TRBD2
j_gene: TRBJ2-1
v_gene: TRBV5-1
abundance: -

CDR3nt: TGTGCCAGCAGCTTAGCAGCAACAGATACGCAGTATTTT
CDR3aa: CASSLAATDTQYF
d_gene: -
j_gene: TRBJ2-3
v_gene: TRBV7-2
abundance: once

CDR3nt: TGTGCCAGCAGCCAAGACATGATAGCGGGGGGCTCCTACGAGCAGTACTTC
CDR3aa: CASSQDMIAGGSYEQYF
d_gene: TRBD2
j_gene: TRBJ2-7
v_gene: TRBV3-1
abundance: -

CDR3nt: TGTGCCAGCAGCGTACGAGAGAATCCTAACTATGGCTACACCTTC
CDR3aa: CASSVRENPNYGYTF
d_gene: -
j_gene: TRBJ1-2
v_gene: TRBV9
abundance: -